This T cell receptor beta chain was observed in a study of identical twins. Study-wide findings and caveats: Cord blood beta clonotypes that were abundant carried fewer insertions, and memory repertoires showed no such trend.

In TCRdb, the 5' RACE reads were re-called with MiXCR into one record per CDR3 protein. Of about 530,000 distinct CDR3 sequences in the sample, approximately 20% were seen once. This clonotype was seen more than once but under ten times. What it binds is not known. The same data also contributed to another study, on yellow fever vaccine responses in identical twins. Per that study: Reports say the vaccine T cell response in twins looked partly convergent and partly personalized.

The sequenced sample was CD4+ T cells sorted from blood. The receptor's source is a woman aged 18-35 years in good health.

The chain's CDR3 is CASSQDYRSGWGYEQYF. The CDR3 nucleotides read TGCGCCAGCAGCCAAGATTACCGTTCGGGATGGGGCTACGAGCAGTACTTC. The V call is TRBV4-1, the J call TRBJ2-7; a weak D match, TRBD2 (5 bases). Germline assignment: CDR1 MGHRA and CDR2 YSYEKL. This CDR3 region has 17 residues. The V end was cut by 0 bases, the J end by 3 bases, with 18 bases between.